This is a list of T cell receptor beta chains from one sample in a study of blood T cell repertoires in COVID-19. The table came from immunoSEQ multiplex PCR; TCRdb's copy has only in-frame clones and leaves some out. The sample carries roughly 120,000 clones, just under 85% recorded once. The sequenced sample consisted of peripheral blood. The origin of the receptors is a man aged 70-80 years with active or convalescent COVID-19. Both conserved end residues are part of each CDR3. A D gene is named only where the DNA matches it firmly. Size tells how often a clone was seen (once, few, many) or the class of an expanded clone, and some rows leave it out.

clone_size d_call j_call v_call cdr3_nt cdr3_aa
NA NA TRBJ1-1 TRBV18 TGTGCCAGCTCACTACAGGGATCGATCACTGAAGCTTTCTTT CASSLQGSITEAFF
NA TRBD2 TRBJ2-5 TRBV7-6 TGTGCCAGCAGCCCCGTTCCGGGAGGGCCTGGGGAGACCCAGTACTTC CASSPVPGGPGETQYF
medium-sized NA TRBJ2-2 TRBV6-2/TRBV6-3 TGTGCCAGCAGTTACCCTAGGAACACCGGGGAGCTGTTTTTT CASSYPRNTGELFF
NA TRBD2 TRBJ2-1 TRBV7-8 TGTGCCAGCAGCCGGAGGACTAGCGGTACCTACAATGAGCAGTTCTTC CASSRRTSGTYNEQFF
NA NA TRBJ2-1 TRBV7-9 TGTGCCAGCAGGTTGGGGGGCTCAAACAATGAGCAGTTCTTC CASRLGGSNNEQFF
NA TRBD1 TRBJ1-1 TRBV29-1 TGCAGCGTTGACCAGTCCCGGGACAGGGGAAACGCTGAAGCTTTCTTT CSVDQSRDRGNAEAFF
few TRBD2 TRBJ2-3 TRBV3-1/TRBV3-2 TGTGCCAGCAGCCACGGGACTAGCGGGAGATTGGATACGCAGTATTTT CASSHGTSGRLDTQYF
many NA TRBJ2-7 TRBV15 TGTGCCACCAGCAGAGATCGCACTAATTCCTACGAGCAGTACTTC CATSRDRTNSYEQYF
NA NA TRBJ1-4 TRBV7-2 TGTGCCAGCAGCTTAGACACTAACCGACCACTAACTAATGAAAAACTGTTTTTT CASSLDTNRPLTNEKLFF
NA NA TRBJ2-7 TRBV28 TGTGCCAGCAGTTTAGGCGGGATGGAAGAGCAGTACTTC CASSLGGMEEQYF
NA NA TRBJ1-6 TRBV7-9 TGTGCCAGCAGCTTCTGGAGCTCCTATAATTCACCCCTCCACTTT CASSFWSSYNSPLHF
once TRBD1 TRBJ1-1 TRBV28 TGTGCCAGCAGTTCACCATTTGGACAGGGGGCTAGGGCTTTCTTT CASSSPFGQGARAFF
NA TRBD1 TRBJ2-5 TRBV6-1 TGTGCCAGCAGTGAGGACAGGGGGTGGGAGACCCAGTACTTC CASSEDRGWETQYF
NA TRBD1 TRBJ1-1 TRBV18 TGTGCCAGCTCCCTGGTAGGGGGCCACGCTGAAGCTTTCTTT CASSLVGGHAEAFF
NA TRBD1 TRBJ2-7 TRBV25-1 TGTGCCACCAGCCTGACAGGGAGCTCCTACGAGCAGTACTTC CATSLTGSSYEQYF
NA NA TRBJ1-3 TRBV11-2 TGTGCCAGCAGCTTAGTTCTACAGCCTGGAAACACCATATATTTT CASSLVLQPGNTIYF
NA NA TRBJ1-1 TRBV7-9 TGTGCCAGCACCGGGGGGGGCCTGAAAGCTTTCTTT CASTGGGLKAFF
NA NA TRBJ1-1 TRBV3-1/TRBV3-2 TGTGCCAGCAGCCAATTCTTCGGGAGAGGACTGAACACTGAAGCTTTCTTT CASSQFFGRGLNTEAFF
few TRBD1 TRBJ2-5 TRBV15 TGTGCCACCAGCAGACGTCAGGGGGCGATGGAGACCCAGTACTTC CATSRRQGAMETQYF
NA TRBD1 TRBJ1-2 TRBV7-2 TGTGCCAGCAGCCCCATGGGACAGGGGCATGGCTACACCTTC CASSPMGQGHGYTF
NA NA TRBJ2-1 TRBV7-3 TGTGCCAGCAGCTTGCTAATCTCCTCCTACAATGAGCAGTTCTTC CASSLLISSYNEQFF
once TRBD2 TRBJ2-3 TRBV9 TGTGCCAGCAGCGTCCTAGCGGGAGGCGCGGATACGCAGTATTTT CASSVLAGGADTQYF
NA NA TRBJ1-1 TRBV25-1 TGTGCCAGCAGTAAACAGGGTCAGGGCATGAACACTGAAGCTTTCTTT CASSKQGQGMNTEAFF
NA NA TRBJ1-2 TRBV12-3/TRBV12-4 TGTGCCAGCACTCCCGGCGGGATAGGTGGCTACACCTTC CASTPGGIGGYTF
few NA TRBJ1-1 TRBV13 TGTGCCAGCAGCCAAAGCACAGGGTTTGGCACTGAAGCTTTCTTT CASSQSTGFGTEAFF
NA NA TRBJ1-5 TRBV6-4 TGTGCCAGCAGTGACTCCAGGGCGGGGCAGCCCCAGCATTTT CASSDSRAGQPQHF
NA NA TRBJ1-5 TRBV7-2 TGTGCCAGCAGCTTAATTTGGGGGGGTAGGCAGCCCCAGCATTTT CASSLIWGGRQPQHF
NA TRBD2 TRBJ2-7 TRBV28 TGTGCCAGCAGTTTGGGTCCCGAGCGGGATTCCCGATACGAGCAGTACTTC CASSLGPERDSRYEQYF